The source of this TCR beta chain is a study of human thymus T cells. Study-wide points: Related research has reported that thymic repertoires overlap highly among unrelated individuals.

Measured with immunoSEQ multiplex PCR; TCRdb has only the in-frame clones, and not every one. The sample includes some 72,000 clones, 90% to 97% of them seen just once. Remarks on this clone: Its antigen remains unidentified.

The CDR3 is 17 amino acids. The V and J ends lost 2 bases and 0 bases, in that order; junction bases with no gene match: 4. Germline V gene lookup returns CDR1 MGHDK and CDR2 SYGVNS. Resections that were taken during corrective heart surgery supplied the thymus tissue. This receptor was taken from a boy in the first two years of life with a congenital heart defect but otherwise immunologically healthy. Sequences were obtained from thymus tissue. The chain couples TRBV25-1 to TRBJ2-3; 11 bases align to TRBD1. Written as DNA, the CDR3 is TGTGCCAGCAGTGAAGTGGGACAGGGGGTAAGCACAGATACGCAGTATTTT. Translated: CASSEVGQGVSTDTQYF.